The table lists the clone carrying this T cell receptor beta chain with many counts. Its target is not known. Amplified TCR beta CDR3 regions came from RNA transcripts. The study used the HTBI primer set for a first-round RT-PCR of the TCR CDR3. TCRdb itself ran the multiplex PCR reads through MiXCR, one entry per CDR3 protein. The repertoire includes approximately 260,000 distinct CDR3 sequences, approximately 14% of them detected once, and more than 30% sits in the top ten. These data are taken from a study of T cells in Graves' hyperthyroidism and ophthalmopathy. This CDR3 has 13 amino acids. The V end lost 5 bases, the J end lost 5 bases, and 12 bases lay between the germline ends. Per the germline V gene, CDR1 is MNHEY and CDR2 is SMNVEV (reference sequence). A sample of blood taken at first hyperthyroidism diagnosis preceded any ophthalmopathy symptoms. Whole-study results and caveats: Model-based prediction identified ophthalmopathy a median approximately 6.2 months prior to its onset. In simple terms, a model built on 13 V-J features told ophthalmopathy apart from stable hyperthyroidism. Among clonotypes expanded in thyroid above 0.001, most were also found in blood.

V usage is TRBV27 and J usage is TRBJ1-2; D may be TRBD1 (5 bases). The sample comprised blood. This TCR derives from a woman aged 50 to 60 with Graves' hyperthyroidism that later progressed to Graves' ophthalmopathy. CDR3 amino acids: CASSATWGYGYTF. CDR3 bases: TGTGCCAGCAGTGCAACCTGGGGGTATGGCTACACCTTC.